Shown below are 9 T cell receptor beta chains from a single sample sequenced in a study of blood T cell repertoires in COVID-19 (TCRdb year 2020). Libraries came from the immunoSEQ multiplex PCR assay. Not all clones reach the TCRdb copy of this immuneACCESS table, which keeps in-frame sequences only. Checked studies attribute under half of the gap to unresolved V genes and leave the rest unexplained. Within this sample are under 500,000 clones, with nearly 90% of them counted one time only. The top ten constitute approximately 2% of the sample. Material: PBMCs or T cells enriched from blood (not recorded which). These TCRs come from a woman under 30 with acute COVID-19.

The chain couples TRBV5-8 to TRBJ1-2; D is possibly TRBD1 (6 bases). The germline V gene has CDR1 SGHTS and CDR2 YDEGEE. This CDR3 is 12 amino acids long. V was clipped by 2 bases and J by 7 bases, with 9 bases between them. In nucleotides, the CDR3 is TGTGCCAGCAGCTTACAGGGCGGTGGCTACACCTTC. Translation gives CASSLQGGGYTF.

The rearrangement uses TRBV10-2 and TRBJ1-2; the D gene is possibly TRBD1 (5 bases). CDR1 and CDR2 (germline): WSHSY, SAAADI. The CDR3 covers 14 residues. V lost 0 bases and J 6 bases, leaving 11 bases between the germline ends. In DNA, the CDR3 is TGCGCCAGCAGTGAGTCAGGGGCATCGGATGGCTACACCTTC. It is translated as CASSESGASDGYTF.

The chain joins TRBV14 to TRBJ1-3, with D possibly TRBD1 on 5 matching bases. Trimming cost V 0 bases and J 7 bases, with 13 bases left between them. CDR1 and CDR2 from the germline V gene are SGHDN and FVKESK. CDR3 length: 15 residues. CDR3 DNA sequence: TGTGCCAGCAGCCAAGACACTTTACGGGGGAACACCATATATTTT. This translates into CASSQDTLRGNTIYF.

The V call is TRBV28, the J call TRBJ2-7; 12 bases agree with TRBD2. The V gene's germline CDR1 is MDHEN and CDR2 SYDVKM. The trim removed 4 bases at V and 6 bases at J, leaving 7 bases unmatched. This CDR3 has 15 amino acids. The CDR3 coding sequence is TGTGCCAGCAGTTCCCTAGCGGGAGGGTTGGTCGAGCAGTACTTC. This sequence encodes CASSSLAGGLVEQYF.

The V gene is TRBV27, the J gene TRBJ1-5; D possibly corresponds to TRBD1 (5 bases). Germline-derived CDR1 and CDR2 are MNHEY and SMNVEV (reference sequence). The CDR3 sequence is 16 residues long. Trimming removed 5 bases from V and 0 bases from J, with 14 bases in between. The CDR3, as DNA: TGTGCCAGCAGTCCCCGAAAGGACATTAGCAATCAGCCCCAGCATTTT. Its translation: CASSPRKDISNQPQHF.

The CDR3 DNA reads TGCGCCAGCAGCCAAGACAGGGACAGGGGATACGAGCAGTACTTC. As protein: CASSQDRDRGYEQYF. The chain is built from TRBV4-3 and TRBJ2-7; 10 positions match TRBD1. Losses at the gene ends were 0 bases for V and 4 bases for J; bases not matched to a gene: 3. Per the germline V gene, CDR1 is LGHNA and CDR2 is YSLEER. The CDR3 contains 15 residues.

The J gene is TRBJ2-7, the V gene TRBV11-2; D may be TRBD2 (6 bases). CDR3 length: 15 amino acids. V lost 1 base and J lost 6, with 16 bases in between. Germline V CDR1 and CDR2: SGHAT, FQNNGV. For the CDR3, the DNA is TGTGCCAGCAGCTTAGCATCTAGCGTCCCACGCGAGCAGTACTTC. Protein: CASSLASSVPREQYF.

V gene TRBV5-6 combines with J gene TRBJ1-6; D possibly corresponds to TRBD1 (6 bases). From germline, CDR1 is SGHDT and CDR2 YYEEEE. CDR3 size: 16 residues. V shed 1 base and J shed 6 bases, with 14 bases lying between them. The CDR3: CASSLIDRRANSPLHF. The CDR3 DNA follows: TGTGCCAGCAGCTTGATCGACAGGCGGGCTAATTCACCCCTCCACTTT.

J is TRBJ2-2 and V is TRBV27, with D unclear. The CDR3 runs to 14 residues. The V gene lost 3 bases and the J gene lost 6 bases, with 11 bases spanning the gap. In germline, CDR1 is MNHEY, CDR2 SMNVEV (reference sequence). The CDR3 spells CASSLVDIPGELFF. The DNA for the CDR3 is TGTGCCAGCAGTTTGGTAGATATCCCCGGGGAGCTGTTTTTT.